This T cell receptor beta chain was recovered during a study of shared clonotypes between healthy human individuals. Germline lookup yields CDR1 MGHDK and CDR2 SYGVNS. The CDR3 loop spans 18 amino acids. V lost 3 bases to trimming and J lost 4 bases; unmatched junction nucleotides: 13. Cells designated naive CD8 were CD45RO-negative and were positively selected for CCR7, with terminally differentiated effector memory CD45RA+ cells excluded. Of note for this clone: Its antigen is unknown.

Whole-study findings and limits: Shared clonotypes across all four donors exceeded non-shared ones in generation probability.

In the original workflow: Junction-only sequences without quality scores were provided by ImmunoSEQ, so filtering was different. Assay used: immunoSEQ multiplex PCR; TCRdb lists only in-frame clones, some missing. The V and J calls and clone size come from that table; D and trimming were worked out from the DNA. This table holds about 820,000 clones, more than 85% found once. The V call is TRBV25-1, the J call TRBJ2-1; TRBD2 matches 9 bases. The receptor was derived from a man aged 25-40 years in good health. Source material: naive CD8+ T cells sorted from blood. The CDR3 DNA reads TGTGCCAGCAGTGATTTGGGGGGTAGACTAGCGGATTACAATGAGCAGTTCTTC. It encodes CASSDLGGRLADYNEQFF.